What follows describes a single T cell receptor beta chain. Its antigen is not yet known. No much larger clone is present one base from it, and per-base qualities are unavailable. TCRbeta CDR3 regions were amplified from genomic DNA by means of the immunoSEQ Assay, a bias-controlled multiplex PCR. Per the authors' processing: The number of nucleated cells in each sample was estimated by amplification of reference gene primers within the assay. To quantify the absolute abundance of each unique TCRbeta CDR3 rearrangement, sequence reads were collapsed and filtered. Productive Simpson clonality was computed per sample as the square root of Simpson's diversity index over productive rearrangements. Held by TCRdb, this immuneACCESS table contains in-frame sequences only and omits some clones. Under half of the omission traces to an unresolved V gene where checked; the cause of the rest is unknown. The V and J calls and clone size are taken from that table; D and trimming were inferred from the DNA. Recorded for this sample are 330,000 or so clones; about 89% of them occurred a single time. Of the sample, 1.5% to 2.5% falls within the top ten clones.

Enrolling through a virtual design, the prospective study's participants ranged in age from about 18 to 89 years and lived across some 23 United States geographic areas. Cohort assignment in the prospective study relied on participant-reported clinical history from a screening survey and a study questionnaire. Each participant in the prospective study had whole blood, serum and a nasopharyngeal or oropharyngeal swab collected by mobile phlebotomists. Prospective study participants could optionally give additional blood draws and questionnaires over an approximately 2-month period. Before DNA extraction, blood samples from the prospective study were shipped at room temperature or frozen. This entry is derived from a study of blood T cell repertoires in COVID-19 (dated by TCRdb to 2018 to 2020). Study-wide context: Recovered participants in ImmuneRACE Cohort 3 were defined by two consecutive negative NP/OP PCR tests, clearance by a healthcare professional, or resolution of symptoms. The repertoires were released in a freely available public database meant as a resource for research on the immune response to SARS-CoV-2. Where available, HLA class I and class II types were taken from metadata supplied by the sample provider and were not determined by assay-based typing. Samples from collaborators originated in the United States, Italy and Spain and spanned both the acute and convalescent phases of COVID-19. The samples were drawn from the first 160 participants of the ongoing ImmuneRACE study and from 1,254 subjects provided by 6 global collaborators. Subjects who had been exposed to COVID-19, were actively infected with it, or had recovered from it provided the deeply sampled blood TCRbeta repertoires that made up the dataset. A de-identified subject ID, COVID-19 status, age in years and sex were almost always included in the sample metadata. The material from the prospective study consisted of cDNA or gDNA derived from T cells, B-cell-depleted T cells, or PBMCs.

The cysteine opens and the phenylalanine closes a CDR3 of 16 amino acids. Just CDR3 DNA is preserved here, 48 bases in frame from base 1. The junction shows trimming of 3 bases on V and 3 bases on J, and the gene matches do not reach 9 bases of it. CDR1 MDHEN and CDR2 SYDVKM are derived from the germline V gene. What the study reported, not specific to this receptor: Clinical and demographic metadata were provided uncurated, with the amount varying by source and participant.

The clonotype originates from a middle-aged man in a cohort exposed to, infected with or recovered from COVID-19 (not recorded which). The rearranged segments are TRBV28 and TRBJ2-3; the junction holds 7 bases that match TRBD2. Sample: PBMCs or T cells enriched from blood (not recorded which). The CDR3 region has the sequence CASSFYSAGTTDTQYF. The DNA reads TGTGCCAGCAGTTTCTATTCAGCGGGAACTACAGATACGCAGTATTTT.